The TCR beta chain under discussion was sequenced for a study of T cell responses to AZD1222 COVID-19 vaccine. Study conclusions and caveats: With two AZD1222 doses given, Spike-specific TCR breadth and depth both rose.

CDR1 SGHNT and CDR2 YYREEE come from the germline V gene (reference sequence). This CDR3 spans 15 amino acids. As regards this clone: Its matching antigen is unknown. At one boundary the junction diverges from the germline segment, which might be a read error.

TCRdb's copy holds only in-frame clones and misses some; the assay was immunoSEQ multiplex PCR. The table records roughly 100,000 clones, approximately 89% of them present only once. This clonotype originated in an adult who received the AZD1222 COVID-19 vaccine. This specimen consisted of peripheral blood, obtained 28 days after the second AZD1222 dose. The chain is built from TRBV5-4 and TRBJ1-6; tentatively, D is TRBD1 (6 bases). The CDR3 protein is CASNLAAGANSPLHF. CDR3 bases: TGTGCCAGCAACTTGGCGGCAGGGGCGAATTCACCCCTCCACTTT. The full variable domain, in which reference TRBV5-4 and TRBJ1-6 provide the parts outside the CDR3, is ETGVTQSPTHLIKTRGQQVTLRCSSQSGHNTVSWYQQALGQGPQFIFQYYREEENGRGNFPPRFSGLQFPNYSSELNVNALELDDSALYLCASNLAAGANSPLHFGNGTRLTVT.